Shown below are 5 T cell receptor beta chains from a single sample sequenced in a study of blood T cells in healthy people across ages. Using a J-beta primer mix together with a sample-barcoded 5' primer, a second PCR was run for roughly 7 to 12 cycles. TCRdb processed the 5' RACE reads anew with MiXCR; each CDR3 protein has one entry. The data show about 1.6 million distinct CDR3 sequences, roughly 32% seen once. Sequencing was done on a sample of blood. These receptors originate from a woman younger than 45 in good health.

V is TRBV9 and J is TRBJ1-1; D not certain. Trimming took off 2 bases at V and 0 bases at J, with 11 bases between the two ends. Germline loops: CDR1 SGDLS, CDR2 YYNGEE. The CDR3 extends over 15 amino acids. CDR3 coding DNA: TGTGCCAGCAGCGTCGACTCTCGCATGAACACTGAAGCTTTCTTT. Protein product: CASSVDSRMNTEAFF.

This clonotype came up a few times. The chain links TRBV10-3 to TRBJ1-2; 7 bases line up with TRBD1. Unmatched junction bases numbered 12, after V lost 6 bases and J lost 8 bases. The CDR3 loop spans 14 amino acids. Germline V gene sequence: CDR1 ENHRY, CDR2 SYGVKD. As DNA, the CDR3 is TGTGCCATCAGCGGAGGAGGGACAGTGGAAGGCTACACCTTC. Protein: CAISGGGTVEGYTF.

The V call is TRBV7-9, the J call TRBJ1-2, with unresolved D. Germline CDR1 reads SEHNR; CDR2 reads FQNEAQ (reference sequence). V was pared by 0 bases and J by 1 base, with 6 bases between. The CDR3 length is 14 residues. CDR3 in amino acids: CASSLAQLNYGYTF. The CDR3 DNA reads as TGTGCCAGCAGCTTAGCACAGCTTAACTATGGCTACACCTTC.

This clonotype turned up a few times. The chain combines TRBV20-1 with TRBJ2-6; D possibly matches TRBD1 or TRBD2 (5 bases each). The CDR3 totals 14 residues. Germline loops: CDR1 DFQATT, CDR2 SNEGSKA (reference sequence). Trimming cost V 5 bases and J 13 bases, with 21 bases left between them. The CDR3 is CSAEGRQAWLVLTF. The CDR3 region has the DNA TGCAGTGCTGAGGGGCGGCAGGCATGGCTGGTCCTGACTTTC.

The table lists this clonotype with a few counts. This sequence joins TRBV18 and TRBJ2-7; D possibly corresponds to TRBD2 (5 bases). Trimming took 6 bases from V and 6 from J, leaving 15 bases between them. Germline V gene data show CDR1 as KGHSH and CDR2 as LQKENI. The CDR3 loop spans 13 amino acids. CDR3: CASSPSARVEQYF. The CDR3 DNA reads as TGTGCCAGCTCCCCTTCCGCGAGGGTCGAGCAGTACTTC.